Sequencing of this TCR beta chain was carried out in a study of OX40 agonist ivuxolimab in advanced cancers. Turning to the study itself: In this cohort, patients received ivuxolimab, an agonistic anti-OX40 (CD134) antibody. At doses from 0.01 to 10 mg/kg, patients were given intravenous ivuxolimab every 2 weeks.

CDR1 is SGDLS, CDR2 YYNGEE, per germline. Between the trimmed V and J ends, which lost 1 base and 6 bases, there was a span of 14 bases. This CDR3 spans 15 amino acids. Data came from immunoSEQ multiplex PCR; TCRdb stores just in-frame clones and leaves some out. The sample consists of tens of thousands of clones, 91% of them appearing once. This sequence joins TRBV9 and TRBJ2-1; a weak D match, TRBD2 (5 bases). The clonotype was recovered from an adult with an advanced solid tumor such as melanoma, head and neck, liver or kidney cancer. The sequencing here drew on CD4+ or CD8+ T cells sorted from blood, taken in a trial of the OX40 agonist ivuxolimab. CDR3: CASSVSGKNPNEQFF. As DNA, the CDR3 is TGTGCCAGCAGCGTATCGGGGAAGAACCCCAATGAGCAGTTCTTC.